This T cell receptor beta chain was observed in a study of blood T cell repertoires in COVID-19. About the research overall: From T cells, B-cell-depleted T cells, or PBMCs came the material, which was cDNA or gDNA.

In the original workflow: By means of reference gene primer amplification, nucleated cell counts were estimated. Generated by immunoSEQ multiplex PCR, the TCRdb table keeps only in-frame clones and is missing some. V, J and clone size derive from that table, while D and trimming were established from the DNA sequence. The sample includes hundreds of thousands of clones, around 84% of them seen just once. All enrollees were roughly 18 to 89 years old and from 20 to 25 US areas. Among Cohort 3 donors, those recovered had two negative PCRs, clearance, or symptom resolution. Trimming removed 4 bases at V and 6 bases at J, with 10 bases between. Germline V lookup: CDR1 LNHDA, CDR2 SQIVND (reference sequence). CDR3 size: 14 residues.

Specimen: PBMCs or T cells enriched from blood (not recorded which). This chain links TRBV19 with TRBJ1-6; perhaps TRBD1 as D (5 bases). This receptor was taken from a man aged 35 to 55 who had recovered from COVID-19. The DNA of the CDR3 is TGTGCCAGTAGTAGCGCGGGACTTAATTCACCCCTCCACTTT. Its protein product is CASSSAGLNSPLHF.